The 15 T cell receptor beta chains listed next were all sequenced from one sample in a study of molecular identifiers for immune sequencing clone quantification. TCRdb re-analysed the PCR reads in MiXCR, keeping a single row per CDR3 protein. The sample has around 460,000 distinct CDR3 sequences, 25% seen once. The sample consisted of naive CD8+ T cells from blood, with Jurkat cell RNA spiked in. The subset is: FACS-sorted CD8+CD4-CCR7+CD45RA+ naive T cells. The receptors here all came from a human donor in good health. Some libraries in this study had Jurkat cell RNA spiked in.

A note on this clonotype: A read error may be the cause here, since a much bigger clone is one base away. The chain uses TRBV5-1 and TRBJ2-1, with a possible D match to TRBD2 (5 bases). Germline-derived CDR1 and CDR2 are SGHRS and YFSETQ. The CDR3 length is 14 residues. CDR3 loop: CARSLAGVLAEQFF. DNA for the CDR3: TGCGCCAGGAGCTTGGCCGGGGTCCTCGCGGAGCAGTTCTTC.

To note about this clonotype: A much larger clonotype is one base distant, so this may be a read error. The CDR3 carries no conserved terminal phenylalanine or tryptophan, so it likely arises from a read error. The V call is TRBV13, the J call TRBJ2-3, with unresolved D. Germline lookup yields CDR1 PRHDT and CDR2 FYEKMQ (reference sequence). The germline V and J ends were trimmed by 4 bases and 6 bases, with 11 bases remaining between them. This CDR3 is built from 13 residues. The DNA of the CDR3 is TGTGCCAGCAGCTATGGCCCCTCGGATACGCAGTATTAT. This gives the protein CASSYGPSDTQYY.

Of note for this clonotype: A read error may explain this, as a much larger clone is one base away. The chain couples TRBV11-2 to TRBJ2-3, with D unresolved. The CDR3 extends over 14 amino acids. Germline values: CDR1 SGHAT, CDR2 FQNNGV. In DNA, the CDR3 is TGTGCCAACAGCCCTATGACCGGGACAGATACGCAGTATTTT. Translated: CANSPMTGTDTQYF.

This clonotype appeared a few times. J is TRBJ2-7 and V is TRBV2; 9 bases are shared with TRBD1. V lost 5 bases, J lost 5 bases, and 7 bases stayed unmatched. Looked up from germline, CDR1 is SNHLY and CDR2 is FYNNEI. The CDR3 sequence is 14 residues long. CDR3 bases: TGTGCCAGCAGTCCCGGGACAGGGCTGAACGAGCAGTACTTC. This gives the protein CASSPGTGLNEQYF. The full variable domain, rest sourced from reference TRBV2 and TRBJ2-7, is EPEVTQTPSHQVTQMGQEVILRCVPISNHLYFYWYRQILGQKVEFLVSFYNNEISEKSEIFDDQFSVERPDGSNFTLKIRSTKLEDSAMYFCASSPGTGLNEQYFGPGTRLTVT.

In regard to this clonotype: Being one base from a much bigger clone, this may be a read error. The chain has TRBV6-2 or TRBV6-3 and TRBJ2-7; D is uncertain. Germline CDR1 MNHEY, CDR2 SVGEGT. The CDR3 has 15 amino acids. The CDR3 bases are TGTGCCAGCAGTCACTCGGTAACCGGATCACACGAGCAGTACTTC. It yields the protein CASSHSVTGSHEQYF.

This clonotype was seen more than once but under ten times. This rearrangement joins TRBV19 to TRBJ1-6, with D unresolved. The V gene's germline CDR1 is LNHDA and CDR2 SQIVND (reference sequence). V lost 3 bases to trimming and J lost 5 bases, with 8 bases between them. The CDR3 spans 14 residues. The CDR3: CASSIWKDNSPLHF. The CDR3, as DNA: TGTGCCAGTAGTATTTGGAAAGATAATTCACCCCTCCACTTT.

The chain employs TRBV4-1 and TRBJ2-7; D is perhaps TRBD1 (6 bases). Germline V gene sequence: CDR1 MGHRA, CDR2 YSYEKL. The CDR3 spans 15 residues. Trimming left V 1 base short and J 1 base short, with 11 bases between. The CDR3 spells CASSQAGQTSYEQYF. CDR3 bases: TGCGCCAGCAGCCAAGCTGGACAGACATCCTACGAGCAGTACTTC.

The CDR3 nucleotides read TGTGCCAGCAGTTATTTAGGAACCCTTGCGCAGTATTTT. As protein: CASSYLGTLAQYF. V gene TRBV27 combines with J gene TRBJ2-3, with D hard to call. Germline CDR1 and CDR2: MNHEY and SMNVEV (reference sequence). Trimming took off 4 bases at V and 10 bases at J, with 15 bases between the two ends. The CDR3 runs 13 residues.

This clonotype has at least ten counts. The chain uses TRBV7-9 and TRBJ2-3, with TRBD2 matching 11 bases. The trim removed 5 bases at V and 0 bases at J, leaving 16 bases unmatched. This CDR3 has 20 residues. Germline V gives CDR1 SEHNR, CDR2 FQNEAQ (reference sequence). CDR3 nucleotide sequence: TGTGCCAGCAGCCCCGCTCGGGGGGAGACTAGCGGGAAGAGCACAGATACGCAGTATTTT. This codes for CASSPARGETSGKSTDTQYF.

This clonotype was detected ten times or more. The chain carries TRBV12-5 and TRBJ2-5, with D perhaps TRBD1 or TRBD2 (5 bases each). Trimming pared 2 bases from V and 4 bases from J, leaving 20 bases between. Germline V gene sequence: CDR1 LGHNT, CDR2 FRNRAP. The CDR3 loop spans 17 amino acids. CDR3 residues: CASGLSTRPRDPETQYF. DNA of the CDR3: TGTGCTAGTGGTTTGTCAACCCGCCCTCGGGACCCAGAGACCCAGTACTTC.

This clonotype has ten or more counts. The gene calls are TRBV6-1 and TRBJ2-2, with a tentative D call TRBD1 (6 bases). This CDR3 has 14 amino acids. Trimming took off 8 bases at V and 6 bases at J, with 16 bases between the two ends. Germline values: CDR1 MNHNS, CDR2 SASEGT. CDR3 region: CASPVRAGAGELFF. Written as DNA, the CDR3 is TGTGCCAGCCCCGTTAGGGCAGGGGCCGGGGAGCTGTTTTTT.

This chain uses TRBV5-1 with TRBJ2-3, with TRBD2 matching over 10 bases. With V trimmed by 2 bases and J by 3 bases, 15 bases remained unmatched. Germline V gene lookup returns CDR1 SGHRS and CDR2 YFSETQ. CDR3 size: 19 residues. The CDR3 loop reads CASSLNPGPAGGKTDTQYF. As DNA, the CDR3 is TGCGCCAGCAGCTTAAACCCAGGACCAGCGGGAGGGAAGACAGATACGCAGTATTTT.

The sample holds a few counts of this clonotype. This chain uses TRBV4-3 with TRBJ2-7; 8 nucleotides line up with TRBD1. Trimming at V came to 6 bases and at J to 3 bases, leaving 10 bases not matched to a gene. Germline lookup yields CDR1 LGHNA and CDR2 YSLEER. The CDR3 length is 15 residues. In nucleotides, the CDR3 is TGCGCCAGCAGTCCAACGACAGGGGAGTACTACGAGCAGTACTTC. Translated: CASSPTTGEYYEQYF.

The chain combines TRBV19 with TRBJ2-1; 8 bases are shared with TRBD2. The CDR3 spans 17 residues. V lost 4 bases to trimming and J lost 0 bases; unmatched junction nucleotides: 8. Germline assignment: CDR1 LNHDA and CDR2 SQIVND (reference sequence). This CDR3 reads CASSTLSGTSSYNEQFF. For the CDR3, the DNA is TGTGCCAGTAGTACCCTTAGCGGGACCAGCTCCTACAATGAGCAGTTCTTC.

This clonotype has only a few counts. The chain uses TRBV6-2 or TRBV6-3 and TRBJ2-6; possible D gene TRBD1, 5 bases. V shed 6 bases and J shed 1 base, with 7 bases lying between them. Germline V CDR1 and CDR2: MNHEY, SVGEGT. CDR3 length: 14 amino acids. CDR3: CASRTESGANVLTF. The CDR3, as DNA: TGTGCCAGCAGGACAGAGTCTGGGGCCAACGTCCTGACTTTC.